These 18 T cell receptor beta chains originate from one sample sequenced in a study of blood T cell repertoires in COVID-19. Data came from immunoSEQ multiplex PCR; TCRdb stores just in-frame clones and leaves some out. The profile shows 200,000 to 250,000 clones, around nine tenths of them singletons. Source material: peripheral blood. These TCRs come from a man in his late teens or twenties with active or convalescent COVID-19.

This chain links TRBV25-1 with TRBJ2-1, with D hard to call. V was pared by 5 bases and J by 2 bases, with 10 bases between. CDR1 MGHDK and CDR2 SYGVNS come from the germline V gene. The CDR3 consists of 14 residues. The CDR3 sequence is CASSSVFAYNEQFF. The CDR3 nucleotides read TGTGCCAGCAGTTCGGTCTTTGCCTACAATGAGCAGTTCTTC.

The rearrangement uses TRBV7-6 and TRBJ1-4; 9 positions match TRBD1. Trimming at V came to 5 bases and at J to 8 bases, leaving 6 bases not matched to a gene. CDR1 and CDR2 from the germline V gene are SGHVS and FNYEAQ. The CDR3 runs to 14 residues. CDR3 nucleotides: TGTGCCAGCAGCCAGGGACAGGGTGAGGAAAAACTGTTTTTT. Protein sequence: CASSQGQGEEKLFF. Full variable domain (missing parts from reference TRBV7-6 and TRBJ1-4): GAGVSQSPRYKVTKRGQDVALRCDPISGHVSLYWYRQALGQGPEFLTYFNYEAQQDKSGLPNDRFSAERPEGSISTLTIQRTEQRDSAMYRCASSQGQGEEKLFFGSGTQLSVL.

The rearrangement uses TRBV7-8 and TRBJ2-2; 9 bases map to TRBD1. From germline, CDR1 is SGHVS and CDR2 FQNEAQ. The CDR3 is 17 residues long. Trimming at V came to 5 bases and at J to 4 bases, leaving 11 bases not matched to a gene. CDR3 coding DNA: TGTGCCAGCAGCGCATACCCCGGGACAGGGCCCACCGGGGAGCTGTTTTTT. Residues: CASSAYPGTGPTGELFF.

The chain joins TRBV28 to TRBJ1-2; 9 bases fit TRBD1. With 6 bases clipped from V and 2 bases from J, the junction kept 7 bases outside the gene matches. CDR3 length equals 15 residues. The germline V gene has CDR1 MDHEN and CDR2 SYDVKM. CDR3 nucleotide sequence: TGTGCCAGCAGGGGACAGGGACGCGTCAACTATGGCTACACCTTC. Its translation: CASRGQGRVNYGYTF.

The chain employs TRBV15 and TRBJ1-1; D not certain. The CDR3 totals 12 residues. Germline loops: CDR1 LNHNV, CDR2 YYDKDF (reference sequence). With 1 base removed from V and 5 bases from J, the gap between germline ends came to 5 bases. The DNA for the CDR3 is TGTGCCACCAGCAGAGGTAGTACTGAAGCTTTCTTT. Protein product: CATSRGSTEAFF. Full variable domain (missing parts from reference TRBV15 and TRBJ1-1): DAMVIQNPRYQVTQFGKPVTLSCSQTLNHNVMYWYQQKSSQAPKLLFHYYDKDFNNEADTPDNFQSRRPNTSFCFLDIRSPGLGDTAMYLCATSRGSTEAFFGQGTRLTVV.

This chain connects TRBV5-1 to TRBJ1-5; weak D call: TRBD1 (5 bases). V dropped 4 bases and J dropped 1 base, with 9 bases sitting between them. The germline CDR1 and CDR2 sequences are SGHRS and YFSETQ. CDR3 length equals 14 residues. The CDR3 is CASSVGGSNQPQHF. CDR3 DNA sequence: TGCGCCAGCAGCGTTGGGGGGAGCAATCAGCCCCAGCATTTT.

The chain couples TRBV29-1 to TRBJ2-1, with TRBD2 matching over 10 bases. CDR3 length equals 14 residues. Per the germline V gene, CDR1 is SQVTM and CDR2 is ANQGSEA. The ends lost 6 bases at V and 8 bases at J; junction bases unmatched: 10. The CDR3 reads CSVEKREGRDEQFF. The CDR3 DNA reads TGCAGCGTGGAAAAGCGGGAGGGCCGCGATGAGCAGTTCTTC.

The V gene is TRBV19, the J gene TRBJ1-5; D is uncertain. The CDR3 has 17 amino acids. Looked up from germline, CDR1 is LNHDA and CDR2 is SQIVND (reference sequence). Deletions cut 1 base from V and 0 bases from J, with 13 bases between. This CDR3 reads CASSIGGAGYSNQPQHF. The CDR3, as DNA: TGTGCCAGTAGTATAGGAGGAGCGGGATATAGCAATCAGCCCCAGCATTTT.

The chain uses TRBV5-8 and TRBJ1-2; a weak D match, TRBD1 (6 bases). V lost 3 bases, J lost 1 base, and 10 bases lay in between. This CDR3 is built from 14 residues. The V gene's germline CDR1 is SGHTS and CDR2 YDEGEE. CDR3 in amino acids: CASSSGHLNYGYTF. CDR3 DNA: TGTGCCAGCAGCTCGGGACACCTTAACTATGGCTACACCTTC.

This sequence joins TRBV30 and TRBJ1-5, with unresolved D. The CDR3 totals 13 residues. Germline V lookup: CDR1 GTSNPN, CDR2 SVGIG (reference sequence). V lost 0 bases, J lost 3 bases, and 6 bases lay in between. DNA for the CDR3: TGTGCCTGGAGTGTAGAACTCAATCAGCCCCAGCATTTT. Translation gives CAWSVELNQPQHF. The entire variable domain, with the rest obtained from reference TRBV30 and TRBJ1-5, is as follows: SQTIHQWPATLVQPVGSPLSLECTVEGTSNPNLYWYRQAAGRGLQLLFYSVGIGQISSEVPQNLSASRPQDRQFILSSKKLLLSDSGFYLCAWSVELNQPQHFGDGTRLSIL.

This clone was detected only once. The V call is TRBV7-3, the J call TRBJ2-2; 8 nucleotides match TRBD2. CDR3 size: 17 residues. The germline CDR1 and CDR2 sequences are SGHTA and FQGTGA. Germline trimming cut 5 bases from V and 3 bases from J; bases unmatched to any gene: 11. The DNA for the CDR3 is TGTGCCAGCAGCCCCGACGCCAGCGGGAGTCACACCGGGGAGCTGTTTTTT. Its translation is CASSPDASGSHTGELFF.

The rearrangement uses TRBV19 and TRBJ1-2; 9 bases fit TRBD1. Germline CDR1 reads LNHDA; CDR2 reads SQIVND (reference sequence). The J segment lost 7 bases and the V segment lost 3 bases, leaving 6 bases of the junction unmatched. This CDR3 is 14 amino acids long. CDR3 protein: CASSITAGQGGYTF. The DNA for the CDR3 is TGTGCCAGTAGTATCACCGCGGGACAGGGTGGCTACACCTTC. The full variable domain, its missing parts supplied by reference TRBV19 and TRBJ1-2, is DGGITQSPKYLFRKEGQNVTLSCEQNLNHDAMYWYRQDPGQGLRLIYYSQIVNDFQKGDIAEGYSVSREKKESFPLTVTSAQKNPTAFYLCASSITAGQGGYTFGSGTRLTVV.

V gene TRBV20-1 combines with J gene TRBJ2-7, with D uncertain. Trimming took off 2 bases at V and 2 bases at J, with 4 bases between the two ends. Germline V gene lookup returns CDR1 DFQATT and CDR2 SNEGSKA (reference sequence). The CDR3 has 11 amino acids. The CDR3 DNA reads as TGCAGTGCTAGACTAGCCTACGAGCAGTACTTC. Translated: CSARLAYEQYF.

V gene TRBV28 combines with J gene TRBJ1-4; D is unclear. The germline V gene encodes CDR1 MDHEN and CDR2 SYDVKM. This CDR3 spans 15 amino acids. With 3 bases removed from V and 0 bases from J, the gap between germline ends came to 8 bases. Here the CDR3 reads CASSFRTATNEKLFF. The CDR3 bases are TGTGCCAGCAGTTTCAGGACTGCAACTAATGAAAAACTGTTTTTT.

The CDR3 loop is CASSPSGSGGREQFF. Here the CDR3 DNA reads TGTGCCAGCAGCCCGTCGGGGAGCGGGGGGCGCGAGCAGTTCTTC. The V call is TRBV7-2, the J call TRBJ2-1; TRBD2 agrees at 9 bases. The V segment lost 5 bases and the J segment 10 bases; nucleotides outside the gene matches: 12. Germline lookup yields CDR1 SGHTA and CDR2 FQGNSA. CDR3 length: 15 residues. Based on the CDR3 plus reference TRBV7-2 and TRBJ2-1, the full variable domain is GAGVSQSPSNKVTEKGKDVELRCDPISGHTALYWYRQSLGQGLEFLIYFQGNSAPDKSGLPSDRFSAERTGGSVSTLTIQRTQQEDSAVYLCASSPSGSGGREQFFGPGTRLTVL.

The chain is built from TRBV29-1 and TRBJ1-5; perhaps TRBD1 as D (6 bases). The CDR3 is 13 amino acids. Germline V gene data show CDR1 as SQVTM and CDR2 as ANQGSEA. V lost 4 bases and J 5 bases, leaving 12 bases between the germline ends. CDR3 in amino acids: CSVGGQGHQPQHF. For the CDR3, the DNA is TGCAGCGTTGGGGGGCAGGGACATCAGCCCCAGCATTTT.

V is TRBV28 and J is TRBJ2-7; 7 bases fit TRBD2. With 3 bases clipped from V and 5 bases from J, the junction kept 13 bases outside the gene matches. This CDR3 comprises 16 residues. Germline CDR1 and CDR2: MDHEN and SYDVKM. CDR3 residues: CASSFHGRNLVDEQYF. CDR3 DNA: TGTGCCAGCAGTTTCCACGGGAGGAACCTGGTCGACGAGCAGTACTTC.

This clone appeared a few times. The CDR3 DNA reads as TGTGCCAGCAGTTACGCCTTGACTAGCGGGAGCGAGCAGTACTTC. Translation gives CASSYALTSGSEQYF. The chain joins TRBV6-2 or TRBV6-3 to TRBJ2-7; 12 bases are shared with TRBD2. The CDR3 has 15 residues. Germline CDR1 is MNHEY and CDR2 is SVGEGT. The V and J ends lost 2 bases and 6 bases, in that order; junction bases with no gene match: 5.